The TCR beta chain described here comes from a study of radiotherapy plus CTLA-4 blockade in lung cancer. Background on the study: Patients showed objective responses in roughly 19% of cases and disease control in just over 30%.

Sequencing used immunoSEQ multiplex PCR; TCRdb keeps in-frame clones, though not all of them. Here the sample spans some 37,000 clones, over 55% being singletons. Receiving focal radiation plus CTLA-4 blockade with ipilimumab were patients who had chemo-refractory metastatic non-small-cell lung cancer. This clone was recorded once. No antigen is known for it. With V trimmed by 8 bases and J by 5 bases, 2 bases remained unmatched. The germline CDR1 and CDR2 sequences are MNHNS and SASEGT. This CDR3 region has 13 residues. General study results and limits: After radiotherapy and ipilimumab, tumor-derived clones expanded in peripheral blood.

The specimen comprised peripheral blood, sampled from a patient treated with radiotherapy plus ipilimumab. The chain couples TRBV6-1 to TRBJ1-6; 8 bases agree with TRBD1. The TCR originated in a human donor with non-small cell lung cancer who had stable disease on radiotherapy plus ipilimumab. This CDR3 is CASGQGHNSPLHF. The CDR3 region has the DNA TGTGCCAGCGGACAGGGTCATAATTCACCCCTCCACTTT.